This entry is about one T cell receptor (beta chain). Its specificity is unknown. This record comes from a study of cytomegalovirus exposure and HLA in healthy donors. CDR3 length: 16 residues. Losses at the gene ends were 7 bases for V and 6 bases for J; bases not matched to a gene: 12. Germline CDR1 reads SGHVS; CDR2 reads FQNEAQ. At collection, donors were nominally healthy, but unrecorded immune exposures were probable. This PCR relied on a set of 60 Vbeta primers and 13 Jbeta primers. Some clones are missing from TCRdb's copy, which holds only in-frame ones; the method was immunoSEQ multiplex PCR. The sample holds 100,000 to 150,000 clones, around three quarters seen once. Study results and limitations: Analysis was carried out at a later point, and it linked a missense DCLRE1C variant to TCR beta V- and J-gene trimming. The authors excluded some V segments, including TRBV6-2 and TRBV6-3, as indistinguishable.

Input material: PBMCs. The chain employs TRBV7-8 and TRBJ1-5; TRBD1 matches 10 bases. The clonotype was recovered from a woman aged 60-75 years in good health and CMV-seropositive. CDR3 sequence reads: CASNTGTGVRGQPQHF. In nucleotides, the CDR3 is TGTGCCAGCAACACAGGGACAGGGGTAAGGGGTCAGCCCCAGCATTTT.